This TCR beta chain stems from a study of blood T cell repertoires in COVID-19. At the level of the study: COVID-19 samples collected from the United States, Italy and Spain covered acute and convalescent phases. Sample material is recorded as cDNA or gDNA derived from T cells, B-cell-depleted T cells, or PBMCs.

Original processing notes: Reference gene primer amplification gave nucleated cell count estimates. Produced via immunoSEQ multiplex PCR; TCRdb's table is partial and in-frame only. V, J and clone size reflect that table, while D and trimming were determined from the DNA. The repertoire has about 190,000 clones, around 79% of them found once; the top ten carry roughly 13%. This CDR3 spans 16 amino acids. V lost 4 bases and J lost 0, with 13 bases in between. In germline, CDR1 is MNHNY, CDR2 SVGAGI (reference sequence). The specimen sequenced was peripheral blood. The TCR originated in a man aged 50 or older who had recovered from COVID-19. V and J are TRBV6-6 and TRBJ1-3; no definite D call. For the CDR3, the DNA is TGTGCCAGCAGTTTCTCGACGGACTACTCTGGAAACACCATATATTTT. Translated: CASSFSTDYSGNTIYF.